Included here is one TCR beta chain sequence, with context. There are many counts of this clonotype. There is no known antigen for this receptor. Within one base of it there is no much larger clone, and no base qualities were kept. Its CDR3 holds 14 amino acids, cysteine through phenylalanine. The kept DNA is CDR3 alone, 42 bases in frame from the first base. At the junction V is shortened by 4 bases and J by 6 bases; bases outside the gene matches: 9. The CDR1 and CDR2 encoded by the germline V gene are SGHRS and YFSETQ. The instrument given in TCRdb is Illumina HiSeq 2500. TCR beta libraries were prepared by quantitative 5'-RACE with molecular barcodes. The study's processing was this. Disease-linked TCR variants were identified with a new computational method built on a probabilistic model of VDJ rearrangement. The public reads were quality trimmed at Q25 with fastp and then assembled into clones with MiXCR by TCRdb, keeping productive beta chains. Records with the same CDR3 protein are collapsed into one entry carrying the most frequent genes and DNA. TCRdb's processing, not the study's, gives the V and J calls here. In this sample the table shows 500,000 or so distinct CDR3 sequences, less than 6% of which occur a single time. Roughly 3.5% of the sample lies in the top ten.

The data derive from a study of CD8 T cells in ankylosing spondylitis (dated by TCRdb to about 2017). With respect to the entire study: The study profiled T cell receptor beta repertoires in healthy donors and ankylosing spondylitis patients to find disease-linked TCR variants. The full study cohort was made up of over 20 ankylosing spondylitis patients and around 100 healthy donors. Peripheral blood was sampled, and synovial fluid was additionally collected from ankylosing spondylitis patients. Study-wide findings and limitations: Some motif variants were previously reported in synovial fluid and blood of reactive arthritis patients, suggesting common disease-initiation mechanisms. In peripheral blood, the disease-linked clones were found at relatively low frequencies and had a CD8+ phenotype. A TCR beta motif made up of several highly homologous amino acid variants appeared to be characteristic of blood from ankylosing spondylitis patients. According to the report, matched synovial fluid samples from ankylosing spondylitis patients were significantly enriched for the disease-linked clones.

The rearrangement combines TRBV5-1 with TRBJ1-2, with TRBD1 identical over 7 junction bases. Sequenced input: blood, either unsorted or a sorted T cell fraction (not recorded which). The clonotype originates from a male donor with ankylosing spondylitis. The nucleotide sequence reads TGCGCCAGCAGCACGGACAGGCCTACGGATGGCTACACCTTC. Its translation reads: CASSTDRPTDGYTF.